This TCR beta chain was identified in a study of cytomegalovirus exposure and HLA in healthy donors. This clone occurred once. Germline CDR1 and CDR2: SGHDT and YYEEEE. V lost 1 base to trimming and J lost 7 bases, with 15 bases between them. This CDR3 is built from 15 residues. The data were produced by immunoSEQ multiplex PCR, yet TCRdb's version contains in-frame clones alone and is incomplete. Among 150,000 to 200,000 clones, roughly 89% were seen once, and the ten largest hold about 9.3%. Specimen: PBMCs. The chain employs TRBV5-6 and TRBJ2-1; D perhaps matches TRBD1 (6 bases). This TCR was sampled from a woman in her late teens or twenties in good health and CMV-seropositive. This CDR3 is CASSLYTGRWNEQFF. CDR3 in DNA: TGTGCCAGCAGCTTGTACACAGGGCGGTGGAATGAGCAGTTCTTC.